This T cell receptor (beta chain) came from a study of T cell responses to AZD1222 COVID-19 vaccine (dated by TCRdb to about 2021). About the investigation overall: Because spike-specific TCR depth and breadth did not differ between the two schedules, AZD1222 recipients who got a second dose at roughly 4 weeks were pooled with those who got a second dose at roughly 12 weeks. TCR sequencing was performed for over 230 trial participants, of whom around 200 were given two doses of AZD1222 and around 26 were given two doses of MenACWY control vaccine. Trial participants were enrolled into age subgroups of 18-55, 56-69 and 70-plus years, which contained approximately 150, 28 and 58 TCR-sequenced participants, respectively.

This sample's time point label indicates: baseline before first vaccination. Vaccinee samples came from UK trials COV001 and COV002, including a single-blind randomized controlled phase 2/3 trial of AZD1222 (ChAdOx1 nCoV-19) in healthy adults. For TCRbeta chain sequencing, PBMC samples were collected from trial participants at day 0 and at day 28 after the second dose. Beyond this particular receptor, the publication reports: Participants were mostly white British and included more females than males, and it was suggested by the authors that clonal diversity may have been underestimated. Conclusions about previously exposed vaccinees are limited because only a handful of AZD1222 recipients were SARS-CoV-2 seropositive at baseline. Nearly half of unique spike-specific TCRs reportedly recognized epitopes outside regions mutated in the B.1.351 and B.1.1.7 variants. The whole spike protein was spanned by vaccine-associated CD4 TCRs, and dominant responses were seen in regions 160-218 and 743-854. No day 14 peak-response samples were available, so repertoires were characterized only after the peak T cell response. The 56-69-year group was small, and its depth increase did not reach significance, likely because of low power. After two AZD1222 doses, both the breadth and the depth of spike-specific TCRs were significantly higher than at day 0 and than in MenACWY recipients.

The CDR3 regions of human TCRbeta chains were subjected to immunosequencing. From the authors' description of their analysis: Repertoire TCRs were checked for matches against a reference library of SARS-CoV-2-specific TCRs that had been generated using the MIRA antigen-specificity platform. Breadth meant the fraction of unique TCRs that were SARS-CoV-2-associated, whereas depth meant the fraction of total T cells that were SARS-CoV-2-associated. Using the MIRA data, each spike-specific TCR was mapped to the spike region that the TCR reacts to and placed in a CD4 or CD8 class. Log10-transformed breadth and depth values were compared by one-way ANOVA with Sidak's multiple comparisons tests. Imported from immuneACCESS, the table was reduced by TCRdb to in-frame sequences with V and J called. These copies leave out some clones; in studies compared against another copy, an unresolved V gene accounts for under half, and the cause of the remainder is not known. V and J calls and clone size are as listed in that table; D and trimming were resolved from the DNA. This sample holds tens of thousands of clones; about nine tenths were observed only once. The top ten clonotypes cover roughly 7.4% of the sample.

The CDR3 contains 12 residues, cysteine and phenylalanine counted. Only CDR3 DNA remains: 36 bases, in frame from the first base. Looking up the germline V gene yields CDR1 MDHEN and CDR2 SYDVKM. A note on this clone: Its antigen remains undetermined. Per-base quality was not reported, and no clone a single base away is much larger than it.

This TCR came from an adult in good health. Sample: peripheral blood, taken on day 0 of AZD1222 vaccination. The sequence links TRBV28 to TRBJ2-5, and 7 junctional nucleotides match TRBD2. The nucleotide sequence reads TGTGCGCACAGCGCGGGGGTTGCTTCCCAGTACTTC. Translated, it gives CAHSAGVASQYF.